Detailed here is one T cell receptor (beta chain). Its antigen remains unidentified. The CDR3 is made up of 15 amino acids. Germline CDR1 and CDR2: MNHNY and SVGAGI (reference sequence). The V end was cut by 7 bases, the J end by 3 bases, with 17 bases between. The sample belongs to a study of brain T cells in children with intractable seizures. Study findings and constraints: Among the top 50 brain clones were public and private clonotypes.

TCRdb's table, derived via immunoSEQ multiplex PCR, lists solely in-frame clones and lacks some. The table lists approximately 1,900 clones, roughly 80% of them singletons. The sequenced cases were selected for having the highest brain T cell transcript signatures. Before surgery, patients took at least one anti-epileptic drug. The sequencing here drew on resected brain tissue, taken at surgery. The V and J genes are TRBV6-6 and TRBJ2-3; TRBD1 might be the D (5 bases). The sequence was collected from a girl aged 2 to 10 with tuberous sclerosis and intractable seizures. The CDR3 DNA is TGTGCCAGCAAGCGACAGAATCCCTTGACAGATACGCAGTATTTT. As protein: CASKRQNPLTDTQYF.